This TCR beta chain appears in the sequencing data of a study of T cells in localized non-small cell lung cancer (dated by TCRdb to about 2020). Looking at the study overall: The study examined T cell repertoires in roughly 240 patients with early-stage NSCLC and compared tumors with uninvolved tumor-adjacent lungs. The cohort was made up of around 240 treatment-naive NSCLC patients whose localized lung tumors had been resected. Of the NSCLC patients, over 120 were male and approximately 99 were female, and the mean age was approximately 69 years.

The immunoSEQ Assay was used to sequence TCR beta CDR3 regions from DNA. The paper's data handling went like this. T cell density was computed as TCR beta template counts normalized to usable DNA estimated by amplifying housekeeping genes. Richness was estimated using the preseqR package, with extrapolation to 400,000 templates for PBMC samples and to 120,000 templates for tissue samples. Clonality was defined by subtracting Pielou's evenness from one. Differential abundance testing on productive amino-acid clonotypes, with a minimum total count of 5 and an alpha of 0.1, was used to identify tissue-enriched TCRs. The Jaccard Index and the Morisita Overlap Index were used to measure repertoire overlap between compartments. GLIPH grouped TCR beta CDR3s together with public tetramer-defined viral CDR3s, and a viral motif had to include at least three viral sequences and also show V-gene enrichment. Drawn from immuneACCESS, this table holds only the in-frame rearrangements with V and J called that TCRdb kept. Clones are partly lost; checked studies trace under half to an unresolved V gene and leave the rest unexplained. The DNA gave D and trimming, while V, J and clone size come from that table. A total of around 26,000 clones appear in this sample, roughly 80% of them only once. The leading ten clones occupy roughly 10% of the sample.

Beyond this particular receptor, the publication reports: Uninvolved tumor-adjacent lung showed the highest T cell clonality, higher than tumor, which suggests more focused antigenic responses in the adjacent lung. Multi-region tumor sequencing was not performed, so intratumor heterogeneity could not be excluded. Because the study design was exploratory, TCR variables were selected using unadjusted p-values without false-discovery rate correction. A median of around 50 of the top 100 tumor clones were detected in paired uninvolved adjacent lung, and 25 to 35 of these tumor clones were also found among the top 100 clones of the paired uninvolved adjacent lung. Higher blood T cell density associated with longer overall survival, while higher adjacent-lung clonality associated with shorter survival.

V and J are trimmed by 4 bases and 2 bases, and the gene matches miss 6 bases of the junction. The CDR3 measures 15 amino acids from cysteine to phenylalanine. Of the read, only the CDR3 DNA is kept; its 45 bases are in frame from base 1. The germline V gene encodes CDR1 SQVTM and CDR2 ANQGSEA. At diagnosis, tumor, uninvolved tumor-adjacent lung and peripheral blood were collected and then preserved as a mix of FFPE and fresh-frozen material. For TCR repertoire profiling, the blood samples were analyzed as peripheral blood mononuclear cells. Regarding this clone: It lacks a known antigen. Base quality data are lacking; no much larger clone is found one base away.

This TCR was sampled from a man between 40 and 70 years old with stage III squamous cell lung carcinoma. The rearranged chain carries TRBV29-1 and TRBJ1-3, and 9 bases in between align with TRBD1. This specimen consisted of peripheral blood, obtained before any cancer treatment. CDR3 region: CSVAQQGAAGNTIYF. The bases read TGCAGCGTTGCTCAACAGGGGGCAGCTGGAAACACCATATATTTT.